These T cell receptor beta chains were read from a single sample in a study of blood T cell repertoires in COVID-19. Only in-frame clones appear in the TCRdb table, and some are missing; sequencing was by immunoSEQ multiplex PCR. This table holds 100,000 to 150,000 clones, about 74% found once. The sequencing sample was made of peripheral blood. These receptors were taken from a man aged 55 to 70 with acute or convalescent COVID-19. Each CDR3 is given with its conserved first and last residue. D genes are given only for firm matches. Where a row states a size, it is once, few, many or the class of an expanded clone; other rows omit it.

-,TRBJ1-2,TRBV6-1,-,CASSEHKGMGGGYTF,TGTGCCAGCAGTGAACATAAGGGGATGGGTGGTGGCTACACCTTC
many,TRBJ1-1,TRBV5-1,TRBD1,CASSLLGTANTEAFF,TGCGCCAGCAGCTTGTTGGGGACAGCGAACACTGAAGCTTTCTTT
-,TRBJ2-2,TRBV19,TRBD2,CASSILAGYTGELFF,TGTGCCAGTAGTATTCTAGCGGGGTACACCGGGGAGCTGTTTTTT
-,TRBJ1-1,TRBV7-3,TRBD1,CASRSQGDTEAFF,TGTGCCAGCAGAAGTCAGGGGGACACTGAAGCTTTCTTT
few,TRBJ1-2,TRBV5-1,-,CASSTDSSYGYTF,TGCGCCAGCAGCACCGACAGCAGCTATGGCTACACCTTC
-,TRBJ1-1,TRBV7-6,-,CASSSETANTEAFF,TGTGCCAGCAGCTCCGAAACAGCGAACACTGAAGCTTTCTTT
many,TRBJ1-1,TRBV6-5,-,CASSPFDGEGTEAFF,TGTGCCAGCAGTCCCTTCGACGGGGAGGGCACTGAAGCTTTCTTT
many,TRBJ1-2,TRBV6-5,TRBD1,CASSTETGTYGYTF,TGTGCCAGCAGTACGGAGACAGGGACCTATGGCTACACCTTC
-,TRBJ2-1,TRBV18,TRBD1,CASSRQGEARNEQFF,TGTGCCAGCTCACGACAGGGAGAGGCGAGAAATGAGCAGTTCTTC
-,TRBJ1-1,TRBV18,TRBD1,CASSPLDRGEAFF,TGTGCCAGCTCACCACTGGACAGGGGTGAAGCTTTCTTT
-,TRBJ1-1,TRBV5-1,TRBD1,CASSSPGTGEWGLNTEAFF,TGCGCCAGCAGCTCCCCCGGGACAGGGGAATGGGGATTGAACACTGAAGCTTTCTTT
-,TRBJ2-3,TRBV7-3,TRBD2,CASSLRIAGGTDTQYF,TGTGCCAGCAGCTTAAGGATAGCGGGGGGCACAGATACGCAGTATTTT
-,TRBJ1-2,TRBV4-1,-,CASSQAGGRSYGYTF,TGCGCCAGCAGCCAAGCCGGTGGCAGGTCCTATGGCTACACCTTC
-,TRBJ1-1,TRBV15,-,CATSKVVTEAFF,TGTGCCACCAGCAAAGTAGTCACTGAAGCTTTCTTT
-,TRBJ2-3,TRBV6-5,-,CASYLASMGADTQYF,TGTGCCAGCTACCTCGCCTCCATGGGCGCAGATACGCAGTATTTT
-,TRBJ2-3,TRBV4-1,TRBD2,CASSRTLAAGGMDTQYF,TGCGCCAGCAGCCGTACCCTAGCGGCCGGGGGTATGGATACGCAGTATTTT
-,TRBJ1-1,TRBV19,-,CASTPWGVSPEAFF,TGTGCCAGTACCCCATGGGGGGTTAGCCCTGAAGCTTTCTTT
-,TRBJ1-2,TRBV11-2,-,CASSTSNYGYTF,TGTGCCAGCAGCACAAGTAACTATGGCTACACCTTC
-,TRBJ1-2,TRBV20-1,-,CSASLAGVSTGYTF,TGCAGTGCTAGTTTGGCAGGGGTTAGTACGGGCTACACCTTC
-,TRBJ2-5,TRBV30,-,CAWSLGGTQYF,TGTGCCTGGAGTCTAGGTGGAACCCAGTACTTC
-,TRBJ2-1,TRBV7-6,TRBD2,CASSPAGDYNEQFF,TGTGCCAGCAGCCCAGCGGGGGACTACAATGAGCAGTTCTTC
-,TRBJ2-2,TRBV5-6,TRBD2,CASSQTTSGRGDTGELFF,TGTGCCAGCAGCCAAACTACTAGCGGGAGGGGGGACACCGGGGAGCTGTTTTTT
-,TRBJ2-5,TRBV20-1,-,CSALGGETQYF,TGCAGTGCCCTCGGTGGAGAGACCCAGTACTTC
-,TRBJ2-7,TRBV6-1,-,CASSERGQTYEQYF,TGTGCCAGCAGTGAGAGGGGACAAACCTACGAGCAGTACTTC
few,TRBJ2-1,TRBV4-1,-,CASSQDLGRSYNEQFF,TGCGCCAGCAGCCAAGATCTAGGAAGATCCTACAATGAGCAGTTCTTC
-,TRBJ1-5,TRBV19,TRBD1,CASSPLLTGGNQPQHF,TGTGCCAGTAGCCCTCTACTGACAGGGGGCAATCAGCCCCAGCATTTT
-,TRBJ1-1,TRBV2,TRBD1,CASSGTGPLEAFF,TGTGCCAGCAGCGGGACAGGCCCTCTTGAAGCTTTCTTT
-,TRBJ2-5,TRBV6-5,-,CASTSYGSKETQYF,TGTGCCAGCACTAGCTACGGGAGCAAAGAGACCCAGTACTTC
-,TRBJ1-2,TRBV21-1,-,CASSKDVAGTGGARGYTF,TGTGCCAGCAGCAAAGACGTGGCCGGGACAGGGGGCGCGAGGGGCTACACCTTC
-,TRBJ2-1,TRBV18,TRBD1,CASSPGTGRNEQFF,TGTGCCAGCTCACCAGGGACAGGGAGAAATGAGCAGTTCTTC
-,TRBJ1-2,TRBV6-5,-,CAAVQGIYGYTF,TGTGCCGCCGTCCAGGGGATCTATGGCTACACCTTC
few,TRBJ2-3,TRBV5-6,-,CASSLTTGLSTDTQYF,TGTGCCAGCAGCTTGACGACAGGCCTTAGCACAGATACGCAGTATTTT
-,TRBJ2-5,TRBV3-1/TRBV3-2,TRBD2,CASSPLGREGRETQYF,TGTGCCAGCAGCCCTCTTGGGCGGGAGGGTCGGGAGACCCAGTACTTC
-,TRBJ2-5,TRBV11-3,-,CASSQRGAGGLETQYF,TGTGCCAGCAGCCAAAGGGGAGCAGGGGGACTGGAGACCCAGTACTTC
-,TRBJ2-2,TRBV5-8,TRBD2,CASSLLGGAGELFF,TGTGCCAGCAGCTTACTGGGGGGGGCCGGGGAGCTGTTTTTT
-,TRBJ1-2,TRBV24-1,-,CATSDFSYGYTF,TGTGCCACCAGTGATTTTAGTTATGGCTACACCTTC
-,TRBJ1-2,TRBV3-1/TRBV3-2,TRBD1,CASSQEWTGRYGYTF,TGTGCCAGCAGCCAAGAGTGGACAGGGAGGTATGGCTACACCTTC
-,TRBJ1-6,TRBV18,TRBD1,CASSPSSGTGSSYNSPLHF,TGTGCCAGCTCCCCTTCATCCGGGACAGGGAGCTCCTATAATTCACCCCTCCACTTT
-,TRBJ2-7,TRBV9,TRBD1,CASSVGQGAGNEQYF,TGTGCCAGCAGCGTAGGCCAGGGGGCTGGAAACGAGCAGTACTTC
once,TRBJ1-4,TRBV18,-,CASSPGQNEKLFF,TGTGCCAGCTCACCGGGGCAGAATGAAAAACTGTTTTTT
once,TRBJ2-3,TRBV28,-,CASSTAGTLSTDTQYF,TGTGCCAGCAGTACAGCCGGGACTCTTAGCACAGATACGCAGTATTTT
-,TRBJ2-2,TRBV29-1,TRBD2,CSVEQRDRDTGELFF,TGCAGCGTTGAACAGCGGGATAGGGACACCGGGGAGCTGTTTTTT